Below are 8 T cell receptor beta chains sequenced from a single sample in a study of OX40 agonist ivuxolimab in advanced cancers. Produced via immunoSEQ multiplex PCR; TCRdb's table is partial and in-frame only. The table shows about 79,000 clones, with 80% to 95% occurring only once. The sequenced sample was CD4+ or CD8+ T cells sorted from blood, obtained in a trial of the OX40 agonist ivuxolimab. These receptors were taken from an adult with an advanced solid tumor such as melanoma, head and neck, liver or kidney cancer.

The chain links TRBV2 to TRBJ1-2; 9 nucleotides agree with TRBD1. Per germline, CDR1 SNHLY and CDR2 FYNNEI. Trimming removed 6 bases from V and 7 bases from J; junction bases left unmatched: 6. This CDR3 region has 13 residues. CDR3 DNA sequence: TGTGCCAGCAGGGGGACAGGGACTTTTGGCTACACCTTC. It translates to CASRGTGTFGYTF.

This rearrangement joins TRBV18 to TRBJ1-6; D gene ambiguous. V was trimmed by 3 bases and J by 0 bases, leaving 9 bases between them. Germline CDR1 and CDR2: KGHSH and LQKENI. This CDR3 comprises 16 residues. In DNA, the CDR3 is TGTGCCAGCTCACCGGACGTTAGCTCCTATAATTCACCCCTCCACTTT. This gives the protein CASSPDVSSYNSPLHF. The full variable domain, in which reference TRBV18 and TRBJ1-6 provide the parts outside the CDR3, is NAGVMQNPRHLVRRRGQEARLRCSPMKGHSHVYWYRQLPEEGLKFMVYLQKENIIDESGMPKERFSAEFPKEGPSILRIQQVVRGDSAAYFCASSPDVSSYNSPLHFGNGTRLTVT.

CDR3 sequence reads: CASRTTTGLSGANVLTF. As DNA, the CDR3 is TGTGCCAGCAGAACAACGACAGGACTCTCTGGGGCCAACGTCCTGACTTTC. The V call is TRBV7-9, the J call TRBJ2-6; possible D gene TRBD1, 6 bases. With 6 bases removed from V and 0 bases from J, the gap between germline ends came to 15 bases. Germline lookup yields CDR1 SEHNR and CDR2 FQNEAQ (reference sequence). This CDR3 spans 17 amino acids.

J is TRBJ1-4 and V is TRBV28; 7 bases agree with TRBD1. Trimming took 3 bases from V and 8 from J; bases not matched to a gene: 6. Germline loops: CDR1 MDHEN, CDR2 SYDVKM. The CDR3 covers 14 residues. The CDR3 nucleotides read TGTGCCAGCAGTTTCTTGCAGGGGGAGGAAAAACTGTTTTTT. This translates into CASSFLQGEEKLFF.

The chain is built from TRBV6-5 and TRBJ1-1; D call uncertain. The CDR3 contains 14 residues. Germline V gene sequence: CDR1 MNHEY, CDR2 SVGAGI. Trimming removed 5 bases from V and 0 bases from J, with 10 bases in between. In nucleotides, the CDR3 is TGTGCCAGCAGTGAAGGTCGGGTGAACACTGAAGCTTTCTTT. Its protein is CASSEGRVNTEAFF.

The chain has TRBV10-3 and TRBJ1-3; tentatively, D is TRBD1 (5 bases). Germline lookup yields CDR1 ENHRY and CDR2 SYGVKD. The germline V and J ends were trimmed by 3 bases and 4 bases, with 13 bases remaining between them. The CDR3 is made up of 15 amino acids. This chain's CDR3 is CAISDPRWGGNTIYF. CDR3 nucleotide sequence: TGTGCCATCAGTGACCCCAGGTGGGGGGGAAACACCATATATTTT.

V usage is TRBV19 and J usage is TRBJ1-1; 8 bases map to TRBD1. CDR3 size: 13 residues. Per the germline V gene, CDR1 is LNHDA and CDR2 is SQIVND (reference sequence). V was clipped by 6 bases and J by 4 bases; unmatched bases: 4. The CDR3 protein is CASRTDRATEAFF. For the CDR3, the DNA is TGTGCCAGTAGGACGGACAGGGCCACTGAAGCTTTCTTT.

V and J are TRBV6-6 and TRBJ1-1; TRBD1 matches 9 bases. The CDR3 consists of 13 residues. Germline CDR1 and CDR2: MNHNY and SVGAGI (reference sequence). The junction had 2 bases not matched to a gene; V was cut back by 6 bases and J by 3 bases. This chain's CDR3 is CASRTGGYTEAFF. Here the CDR3 DNA reads TGTGCCAGCAGAACAGGGGGCTACACTGAAGCTTTCTTT.